This TCR beta chain is from a study of T cell changes during pregnancy in multiple sclerosis. This clone was seen once. Repertoires were generated with immunoSEQ multiplex PCR, while TCRdb's copy carries only in-frame clones and drops some. The profile shows some 52,000 clones, roughly 92% of them singletons. Germline-derived CDR1 and CDR2 are SGHRS and YFSETQ. V dropped 2 bases and J dropped 4; count of bases not matched to a gene: 6. CDR3 length: 15 residues. The rearrangement uses TRBV5-1 and TRBJ2-5, with 9 bases that match TRBD2. The starting material was CD4+ T cells from peripheral blood mononuclear cells, obtained in the third trimester of pregnancy. The sequence was collected from a female donor with multiple sclerosis, enrolled in a pregnancy study. The CDR3: CASSLYAGGRETQYF. The DNA for the CDR3 is TGCGCCAGCAGCTTATACGCGGGAGGGAGAGAGACCCAGTACTTC.